This T cell receptor beta chain was captured by sequencing in a study of cytomegalovirus exposure and HLA in healthy donors. Primers for the PCR totalled 60 Vbeta and 13 Jbeta. Repertoires were generated with immunoSEQ multiplex PCR, while TCRdb's copy carries only in-frame clones and drops some. The data show 150,000 to 200,000 clones, with almost 80% seen just once and just under 6.5% held by the top ten. In its sample, this clone was seen once. This CDR3 spans 13 amino acids. CDR1 is MNHEY, CDR2 SMNVEV, per germline (reference sequence). With 6 bases removed from V and 2 bases from J, the gap between germline ends came to 10 bases.

Sequenced input: PBMCs. V usage is TRBV27 and J usage is TRBJ1-1, with D unclear. This clonotype originated in a man aged 35 to 55 in good health and CMV-seropositive. In DNA, the CDR3 is TGTGCCAGCAGCCCGAGGAGTAACACTGAAGCTTTCTTT. Translation gives CASSPRSNTEAFF.